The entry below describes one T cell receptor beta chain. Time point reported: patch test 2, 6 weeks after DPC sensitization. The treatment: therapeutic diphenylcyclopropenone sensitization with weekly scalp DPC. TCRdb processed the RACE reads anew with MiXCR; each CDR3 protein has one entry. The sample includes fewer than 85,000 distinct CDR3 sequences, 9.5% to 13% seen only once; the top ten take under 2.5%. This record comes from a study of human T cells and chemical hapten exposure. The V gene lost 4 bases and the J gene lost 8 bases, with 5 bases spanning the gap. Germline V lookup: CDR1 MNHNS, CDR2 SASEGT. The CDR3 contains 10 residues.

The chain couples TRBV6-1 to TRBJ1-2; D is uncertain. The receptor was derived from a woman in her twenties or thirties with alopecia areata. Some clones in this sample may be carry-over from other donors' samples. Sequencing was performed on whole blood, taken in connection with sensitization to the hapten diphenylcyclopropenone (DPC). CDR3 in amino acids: CASSAVGYTF. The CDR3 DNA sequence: TGTGCCAGCAGTGCCGTAGGCTACACCTTC.